Each of the 3 T cell receptor beta chains below was sequenced from the same sample in a study of blood T cell repertoires in COVID-19 (dated by TCRdb to 2020 to 2021). The library was obtained by the immunoSEQ multiplex PCR assay. What TCRdb holds here is the immuneACCESS table cut down to in-frame rearrangements. Part of the clones is not present; checked against another copy, under half of the missing clones reflect an unresolved V gene, and the others are unexplained. This sample has a few hundred thousand clones in its table, and 75% to 85% of those were observed once. The leading ten clones occupy roughly 8.7% of the sample. Specimen: PBMCs or T cells enriched from blood (not recorded which). These receptors all come from a man aged 35 to 55 who had recovered from COVID-19.

V usage is TRBV29-1 and J usage is TRBJ2-3; TRBD2 agrees at 8 bases. Germline V CDR1 and CDR2: SQVTM, ANQGSEA. V dropped 3 bases and J dropped 6; count of bases not matched to a gene: 2. The CDR3 contains 12 residues. The CDR3 region has the DNA TGCAGCGTTGATACGGGGGGGGATACGCAGTATTTT. Amino acid sequence: CSVDTGGDTQYF.

V usage is TRBV18 and J usage is TRBJ1-6; the match to TRBD1 covers 11 bases. CDR3 size: 16 residues. J lost 5 bases, V lost 3 bases, and 3 bases had no gene match. CDR1 and CDR2 (germline): KGHSH, LQKENI. In DNA, the CDR3 is TGTGCCAGCTCACCTCCGGGACAGGGGGATAATTCACCCCTCCACTTT. This gives the protein CASSPPGQGDNSPLHF.

This rearrangement joins TRBV3-1 (or the pseudogene TRBV3-2) to TRBJ2-7; maybe TRBD1 (6 bases). Per germline, CDR1 LGHDT and CDR2 YNNKEL (reference sequence). V was trimmed by 2 bases and J by 3 bases, leaving 8 bases between them. The CDR3 has 13 residues. CDR3 loop: CASSQTGYYEQYF. Written as DNA, the CDR3 is TGTGCCAGCAGCCAAACAGGGTACTACGAGCAGTACTTC.